This TCR beta chain was documented in a study of cytomegalovirus exposure and HLA in healthy donors. Some clones are missing from TCRdb's copy, which holds only in-frame ones; the method was immunoSEQ multiplex PCR. The sample includes approximately 300,000 clones, approximately 90% seen only once; the top ten take approximately 0.84%. This CDR3 spans 15 amino acids. Germline V CDR1 and CDR2: SGHRS, YFSETQ. V was pared by 4 bases and J by 4 bases, with 17 bases between. This receptor was taken from a woman aged 18-29 years in good health and CMV-seronegative. Sequencing was done on a sample of PBMCs. The rearrangement links TRBV5-1 to TRBJ1-2; possibly TRBD1 for D (6 bases). The CDR3 sequence is CASSTQGQLSYGYTF. The CDR3 nucleotides read TGCGCCAGCAGCACCCAAGGACAGCTAAGCTATGGCTACACCTTC.